These 26 T cell receptor beta chains came from one sample sequenced in a study of siplizumab effects on memory and regulatory T cells. TCRdb's copy holds only in-frame clones and misses some; the assay was immunoSEQ multiplex PCR. The data contain about 50,000 clones, 93% of them singletons. The sample was CD8+ T cells sorted from blood. Source of these receptors: a human donor in good health.

The chain couples TRBV15 to TRBJ1-6, with a possible D match to TRBD1 (5 bases). CDR3 length: 15 residues. The germline V gene has CDR1 LNHNV and CDR2 YYDKDF (reference sequence). V was cut by 3 bases and J by 10 bases, with 16 bases left in between. The CDR3 DNA reads TGTGCCACCAGCAGCGGTACTGACGGGGCCTCACCCCTCCACTTT. Protein sequence: CATSSGTDGASPLHF. Using reference TRBV15 and TRBJ1-6 for the parts outside the CDR3, the full variable domain is DAMVIQNPRYQVTQFGKPVTLSCSQTLNHNVMYWYQQKSSQAPKLLFHYYDKDFNNEADTPDNFQSRRPNTSFCFLDIRSPGLGDTAMYLCATSSGTDGASPLHFGNGTRLTVT.

V and J are TRBV5-1 and TRBJ1-6, with TRBD1 matching over 9 bases. This CDR3 region has 16 residues. Germline assignment: CDR1 SGHRS and CDR2 YFSETQ. Trimming took 3 bases from V and 10 from J; bases not matched to a gene: 11. The CDR3 region is CASSSHPTTGGSPLHF. The CDR3 DNA follows: TGCGCCAGCAGCTCACACCCAACGACAGGGGGGTCACCCCTCCACTTT.

The chain is built from TRBV25-1 and TRBJ1-5, with D perhaps TRBD1 (6 bases). Trimming took 8 bases from V and 0 from J, leaving 11 bases between them. This CDR3 has 14 residues. CDR1 is MGHDK, CDR2 SYGVNS, per germline. The CDR3: CASGLQGSNQPQHF. The CDR3 DNA reads TGTGCCAGCGGGTTACAGGGTAGCAATCAGCCCCAGCATTTT.

The rearrangement links TRBV19 to TRBJ1-1; weak D call: TRBD1 (5 bases). The CDR3 loop spans 16 amino acids. Germline lookup yields CDR1 LNHDA and CDR2 SQIVND (reference sequence). The V and J ends lost 5 bases and 3 bases respectively, with 19 bases between them. CDR3 in amino acids: CASSPSAFPGDTEAFF. DNA of the CDR3: TGTGCCAGTAGTCCAAGCGCCTTCCCGGGGGACACTGAAGCTTTCTTT. The full variable domain, completed using reference TRBV19 and TRBJ1-1, is DGGITQSPKYLFRKEGQNVTLSCEQNLNHDAMYWYRQDPGQGLRLIYYSQIVNDFQKGDIAEGYSVSREKKESFPLTVTSAQKNPTAFYLCASSPSAFPGDTEAFFGQGTRLTVV.

As concerns this clone: Relative to the germline gene, one junction end is altered; a read error may explain this. The CDR3 spells CASSLWAEVDNERFF. The DNA of the CDR3 is TGTGCCAGCAGTTTATGGGCCGAAGTGGACAATGAGCGGTTCTTC. This sequence joins TRBV27 and TRBJ2-1; a weak D match, TRBD1 (5 bases). Germline V gene data show CDR1 as MNHEY and CDR2 as SMNVEV (reference sequence). CDR3 size: 15 residues.

The chain links TRBV28 to TRBJ2-7, with TRBD1 identical over 7 bases. CDR1 and CDR2 from the germline V gene are MDHEN and SYDVKM. The V and J ends lost 1 base and 7 bases, in that order; junction bases with no gene match: 7. This CDR3 contains 14 residues. The CDR3 DNA follows: TGTGCCAGCAGTTTATTGGGACAGACCGTGGAGCAGTACTTC. It codes for CASSLLGQTVEQYF.

This chain joins TRBV9 and TRBJ2-2; unclear D gene. Germline V lookup: CDR1 SGDLS, CDR2 YYNGEE. The CDR3 totals 14 residues. Trimming stripped 0 bases from V and 4 bases from J, with 7 bases between. The CDR3 is CASSVDLITGELFF. The CDR3 nucleotides read TGTGCCAGCAGCGTAGATCTTATCACCGGGGAGCTGTTTTTT.

V and J are TRBV7-8 and TRBJ2-2; no clear D gene. Germline CDR1 is SGHVS and CDR2 is FQNEAQ. CDR3 length equals 14 residues. Deletions cut 8 bases from V and 1 base from J, with 11 bases between. CDR3 sequence: CASRVGMNTGELFF. DNA of the CDR3: TGTGCCAGCCGGGTAGGCATGAACACCGGGGAGCTGTTTTTT.

This clone has just one count. The chain has TRBV15 and TRBJ1-1; unclear D gene. The CDR3 loop spans 13 amino acids. CDR1 is LNHNV and CDR2 is YYDKDF in the germline V gene (reference sequence). Trimming pared 8 bases from V and 0 bases from J, leaving 10 bases between. CDR3 coding DNA: TGTGCCACCCGCGGGTCGATGAACACTGAAGCTTTCTTT. Translated: CATRGSMNTEAFF.

The CDR3 protein is CASDAVGNQPQHF. CDR3 sequence (DNA): TGTGCCAGCGATGCGGTGGGTAATCAGCCCCAGCATTTT. This rearrangement joins TRBV2 to TRBJ1-5; D not resolved. In germline, CDR1 is SNHLY, CDR2 FYNNEI. V was shortened by 8 bases and J by 4 bases, with 12 bases between the two germline ends. The CDR3 extends over 13 amino acids.

The rearrangement uses TRBV5-1 and TRBJ2-5, with D maybe TRBD2 (6 bases). Germline assignment: CDR1 SGHRS and CDR2 YFSETQ. The CDR3 spans 15 residues. V was trimmed by 0 bases and J by 3 bases, leaving 12 bases between them. DNA of the CDR3: TGCGCCAGCAGCTTGGCCAAGGGCGGGAAAGAGACCCAGTACTTC. Translating gives CASSLAKGGKETQYF.

The chain recombines TRBV7-6 with TRBJ1-4, with D possibly being TRBD1 (5 bases). This CDR3 is 15 amino acids long. V lost 2 bases and J lost 7, with 14 bases in between. CDR1 is SGHVS and CDR2 is FNYEAQ in the germline V gene. The CDR3, as DNA: TGTGCCAGCAGCTTATCAACCGGGGGGGGTGAAAAACTGTTTTTT. Its protein product is CASSLSTGGGEKLFF.

This rearrangement joins TRBV7-9 to TRBJ2-7, with D possibly being TRBD2 (6 bases). The CDR3 runs to 14 residues. V dropped 4 bases and J dropped 5 bases, with 15 bases sitting between them. Germline V CDR1 and CDR2: SEHNR, FQNEAQ (reference sequence). As DNA, the CDR3 is TGTGCCAGCAGCTACGGGGTAGGGGAGGACGAGCAGTACTTC. It is translated as CASSYGVGEDEQYF.

The chain couples TRBV7-9 to TRBJ2-1, with 10 bases lining up with TRBD2. Per germline, CDR1 SEHNR and CDR2 FQNEAQ (reference sequence). The CDR3 is 18 residues long. V lost 2 bases to trimming and J lost 5 bases; unmatched junction nucleotides: 12. The CDR3 sequence is CASSLSTLSSGSHNEQFF. The CDR3 DNA follows: TGTGCCAGCAGCTTATCTACTTTGTCTAGCGGGAGCCACAATGAGCAGTTCTTC. Full variable domain (remainder filled in from reference TRBV7-9 and TRBJ2-1): DTGVSQNPRHKITKRGQNVTFRCDPISEHNRLYWYRQTLGQGPEFLTYFQNEAQLEKSRLLSDRFSAERPKGSFSTLEIQRTEQGDSAMYLCASSLSTLSSGSHNEQFFGPGTRLTVL.

The table lists this clone with a few counts. The rearrangement uses TRBV7-9 and TRBJ2-7; D remains ambiguous. Germline CDR1 is SEHNR and CDR2 is FQNEAQ (reference sequence). Trimming cost V 5 bases and J 7 bases, with 12 bases left between them. This CDR3 is built from 12 residues. The CDR3 DNA is TGTGCCAGCAGCCATGGGAAGGATGAGCAGTACTTC. Protein sequence: CASSHGKDEQYF.

This chain links TRBV14 with TRBJ1-4, with D possibly matching TRBD1 (6 bases). This CDR3 has 18 amino acids. Trimming took 4 bases from V and 8 from J, leaving 26 bases between them. From germline, CDR1 is SGHDN and CDR2 FVKESK. CDR3 protein: CASSPILSGGRRWEKLFF. The CDR3 DNA reads TGTGCCAGCAGCCCCATTTTGTCTGGGGGCCGGCGGTGGGAAAAACTGTTTTTT.

The J gene is TRBJ2-2, the V gene TRBV29-1; TRBD2 matches 12 bases. CDR1 and CDR2 (germline): SQVTM, ANQGSEA. The CDR3 contains 16 residues. The ends lost 1 base at V and 7 bases at J; junction bases unmatched: 7. The DNA for the CDR3 is TGCAGCGTTGAAGGTCTAGCGGGAGGGCCTGACGGGGAGCTGTTTTTT. Translating it yields CSVEGLAGGPDGELFF.

J is TRBJ2-3 and V is TRBV5-6; no firm D call. In germline, CDR1 is SGHDT, CDR2 YYEEEE. This CDR3 comprises 14 residues. V was shortened by 0 bases and J by 2 bases, with 7 bases between the two germline ends. CDR3 DNA sequence: TGTGCCAGCAGCTTGGGGGTCACCACAGATACGCAGTATTTT. Protein sequence: CASSLGVTTDTQYF.

Points on this clone: In the same sample, other DNA sequences code for this CDR3. The chain joins TRBV13 to TRBJ2-7; D not certain. Germline values: CDR1 PRHDT, CDR2 FYEKMQ (reference sequence). Trimming left V 4 bases short and J 1 base short, with 2 bases between. The CDR3 is 11 residues long. The CDR3 reads CASSSSYEQYF. The CDR3 region has the DNA TGTGCCAGCAGCTCTTCCTACGAGCAGTACTTC.

The J gene is TRBJ2-7, the V gene TRBV9; 8 bases agree with TRBD2. The CDR3 has 15 amino acids. Germline CDR1 and CDR2: SGDLS and YYNGEE. V dropped 3 bases and J dropped 3; count of bases not matched to a gene: 8. The CDR3: CASSGGSGLGYEQYF. CDR3 DNA sequence: TGTGCCAGCAGCGGCGGCTCGGGACTAGGCTACGAGCAGTACTTC. Looking up the rest from reference TRBV9 and TRBJ2-7 gives the full variable domain: DSGVTQTPKHLITATGQRVTLRCSPRSGDLSVYWYQQSLDQGLQFLIQYYNGEERAKGNILERFSAQQFPDLHSELNLSSLELGDSALYFCASSGGSGLGYEQYFGPGTRLTVT.

The DNA of the CDR3 is TGTGCCACCAGCATACAGGGGAATAGCTACAATGAGCAGTTCTTC. Its protein product is CATSIQGNSYNEQFF. The V and J genes are TRBV15 and TRBJ2-1, with 7 nucleotides matching TRBD1. V trimming: 4 bases; J trimming: 3 bases; junction bases outside the gene matches: 6. The CDR3 loop spans 15 amino acids. CDR1 and CDR2 (germline): LNHNV, YYDKDF (reference sequence).

This clone was seen only once. The CDR3 loop reads CASRYGTQVQETQYF. For the CDR3, the DNA is TGTGCCAGCAGATACGGGACGCAGGTCCAAGAGACCCAGTACTTC. The chain employs TRBV11-1 and TRBJ2-5, with D perhaps assigned TRBD1 or TRBD2 (5 bases each). Trimming stripped 6 bases from V and 1 base from J, with 15 bases between. CDR3 size: 15 residues. Germline V lookup: CDR1 SGHAT, CDR2 FQDESV (reference sequence).

CDR3 protein: CASSQVQTARPGEQYF. CDR3 DNA sequence: TGCGCCAGCAGCCAAGTACAGACCGCTAGGCCAGGGGAGCAGTACTTC. The chain has TRBV4-1 and TRBJ2-7; tentative D call: TRBD1 (5 bases). Germline V gene lookup returns CDR1 MGHRA and CDR2 YSYEKL. Deletions cut 1 base from V and 7 bases from J, with 20 bases between. This CDR3 spans 16 amino acids.

Only one count was recorded for this clone. One junction end disagrees with the germline gene, perhaps due to a read error. The same CDR3 arises from other DNA sequences in this sample as well. This chain links TRBV28 with TRBJ2-5; TRBD2 is a possible D gene (5 bases). Germline V gene sequence: CDR1 MDHEN, CDR2 SYDVKM. This CDR3 has 13 amino acids. CDR3 loop: CASSQRVQETQYF. The CDR3 DNA reads TGTGCCAGCAGTCAGAGGGTTCAAGAGACCCAATACTTC.

The chain combines TRBV5-6 with TRBJ2-1; the D gene is possibly TRBD2 (5 bases). CDR1 and CDR2 from the germline V gene are SGHDT and YYEEEE. The germline V and J ends were trimmed by 0 bases and 8 bases, with 18 bases remaining between them. The CDR3 runs 16 residues. The chain's CDR3 is CASSLDRLIRGDEQFF. In DNA, the CDR3 is TGTGCCAGCAGCTTGGACAGACTCATACGGGGAGATGAGCAGTTCTTC. Full variable domain (rest looked up from reference TRBV5-6 and TRBJ2-1): DAGVTQSPTHLIKTRGQQVTLRCSPKSGHDTVSWYQQALGQGPQFIFQYYEEEERQRGNFPDRFSGHQFPNYSSELNVNALLLGDSALYLCASSLDRLIRGDEQFFGPGTRLTVL.

The gene calls are TRBV5-1 and TRBJ1-1; TRBD1 matches at 8 bases. This CDR3 spans 14 amino acids. CDR1 and CDR2 from the germline V gene are SGHRS and YFSETQ. V lost 5 bases and J lost 2; bases outside the gene matches: 5. This chain's CDR3 is CASRTDRGNTEAFF. The CDR3 region has the DNA TGCGCCAGCAGAACTGACAGGGGCAACACTGAAGCTTTCTTT.